Described below is a single TCR beta chain sequence and its context. Antigen specificity is unknown. Relative to the germline gene, one junction end is altered; a read error may explain this. Documented time point: week 23, last vaccination. Mutant IDH1 20-mer peptide, at 300 ug, made up each vaccine dose, with topical imiquimod. Germline loops: CDR1 SSHAT, CDR2 FNYEAQ (reference sequence). CDR3 size: 14 residues. The data were taken from a study of a mutant IDH1 vaccine in newly diagnosed glioma. Study overall: The study started vaccination 4-6 weeks after radiotherapy alone, or with temozolomide cycles. Study observations and caveats: Immune responses arising from the vaccine appeared in roughly 95% of patients.

Sequenced by immunoSEQ multiplex PCR; TCRdb stores in-frame clones only, minus some. The sample lists tens of thousands of clones, around 93% occurring once. Specimen: PBMCs, collected from a glioma patient whose treatment included an IDH1 peptide vaccine. This chain joins TRBV7-7 and TRBJ2-5, with D unresolved. The sequence came from a man aged 45-65 years with glioma. The CDR3 DNA reads as TGTGCTAGCAGCTTAGCTGGGGTACAAGAGACCCAGTACTTC. Protein product: CASSLAGVQETQYF.